Presented here are 7 T cell receptor beta chains from one specimen sequenced in a study of OX40 agonist ivuxolimab in advanced cancers. The data were produced by immunoSEQ multiplex PCR, yet TCRdb's version contains in-frame clones alone and is incomplete. The sample has around 72,000 clones; approximately 89% are singletons. Here the sequenced sample was CD4+ or CD8+ T cells sorted from blood, taken in a trial of the OX40 agonist ivuxolimab. The receptors shown here come from an adult with an advanced solid tumor such as melanoma, head and neck, liver or kidney cancer.

This rearrangement joins TRBV4-1 to TRBJ1-2; 8 positions match TRBD1. Germline CDR1 is MGHRA and CDR2 is YSYEKL. CDR3 length: 15 residues. The V segment lost 0 bases and the J segment 8 bases; nucleotides outside the gene matches: 8. As DNA, the CDR3 is TGCGCCAGCAGCCAAGATCCAGGGGGCGAATACGGCTACACCTTC. Translation gives CASSQDPGGEYGYTF.

The chain carries TRBV2 and TRBJ2-2, with TRBD1 identical over 9 bases. Per the germline V gene, CDR1 is SNHLY and CDR2 is FYNNEI. The CDR3 covers 13 residues. The V and J ends lost 7 bases and 5 bases, in that order; junction bases with no gene match: 2. The CDR3 loop is CASTGTGTGELFF. For the CDR3, the DNA is TGTGCCAGCACCGGGACAGGGACCGGGGAGCTGTTTTTT. The variable domain in full, completed from reference TRBV2 and TRBJ2-2, reads EPEVTQTPSHQVTQMGQEVILRCVPISNHLYFYWYRQILGQKVEFLVSFYNNEISEKSEIFDDQFSVERPDGSNFTLKIRSTKLEDSAMYFCASTGTGTGELFFGEGSRLTVL.

V usage is TRBV11-1 and J usage is TRBJ2-1; the match to TRBD2 covers 7 bases. After removal of 5 bases from V and 0 bases from J, the junction contained 10 bases not matched to a gene. Germline CDR1 SGHAT, CDR2 FQDESV (reference sequence). The CDR3 spans 17 residues. CDR3 DNA sequence: TGTGCCAGCAGCCCGGCCGAGCGGGGAAGCTCCTACAATGAGCAGTTCTTC. This encodes CASSPAERGSSYNEQFF.

The J gene is TRBJ2-5, the V gene TRBV5-4; 12 bases match TRBD2. The germline V gene has CDR1 SGHNT and CDR2 YYREEE (reference sequence). There are 17 residues in the CDR3. V was pared by 4 bases and J by 4 bases, with 11 bases of the junction left unmatched. The CDR3 loop reads CASSPRASGRARETQYF. CDR3 DNA: TGTGCCAGCAGCCCTCGAGCTAGCGGGAGGGCGAGAGAGACCCAGTACTTC.

This clone was counted between two and nine times. This chain uses TRBV9 with TRBJ1-1; D not resolved. Trimming removed 3 bases at V and 0 bases at J, with 12 bases between. The V gene's germline CDR1 is SGDLS and CDR2 YYNGEE. This CDR3 is 15 amino acids long. The CDR3 reads CASSATGSMNTEAFF. The CDR3 DNA reads as TGTGCCAGCAGCGCCACGGGCTCCATGAACACTGAAGCTTTCTTT.

The rearrangement uses TRBV25-1 and TRBJ1-1, with D possibly matching TRBD1 (5 bases). This CDR3 comprises 12 residues. Germline CDR1 and CDR2: MGHDK and SYGVNS. The V end was cut by 3 bases, the J end by 7 bases, with 9 bases between. The CDR3 sequence is CASSDGRVEAFF. The DNA for the CDR3 is TGTGCCAGCAGTGACGGCAGGGTTGAAGCTTTCTTT.

The chain couples TRBV6-1 to TRBJ2-7; D is perhaps TRBD1 (5 bases). V lost 0 bases, J lost 2 bases, and 11 bases lay in between. CDR1 is MNHNS, CDR2 SASEGT, per germline. The CDR3 contains 15 residues. In nucleotides, the CDR3 is TGTGCCAGCAGTGAAGCTAGGACACCCCCCTACGAGCAGTACTTC. Amino acid sequence: CASSEARTPPYEQYF.